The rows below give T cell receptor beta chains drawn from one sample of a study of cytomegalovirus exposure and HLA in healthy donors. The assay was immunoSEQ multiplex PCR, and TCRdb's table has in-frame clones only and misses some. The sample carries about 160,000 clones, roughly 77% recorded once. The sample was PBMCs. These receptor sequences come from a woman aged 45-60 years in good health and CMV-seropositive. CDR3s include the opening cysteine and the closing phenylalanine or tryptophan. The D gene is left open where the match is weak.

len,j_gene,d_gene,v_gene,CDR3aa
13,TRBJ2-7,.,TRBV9,CASSVRQGYEQYF
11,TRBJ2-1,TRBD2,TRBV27,CASMLAAEQFF
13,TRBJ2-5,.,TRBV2,CASAREGEETQYF
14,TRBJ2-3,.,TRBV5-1,CASSGGTGTDTQYF
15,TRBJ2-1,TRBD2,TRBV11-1,CASSLLGTSSHEQFF
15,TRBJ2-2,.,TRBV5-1,CASSTSGTGLGELFF
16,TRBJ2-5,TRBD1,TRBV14,CASSLIGQGIGETQYF
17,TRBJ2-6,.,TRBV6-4,CASSRLPYSSGANVLTF
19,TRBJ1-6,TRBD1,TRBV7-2,CASSLYDRGSSVYNSPLHF
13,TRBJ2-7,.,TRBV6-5,CASSYSQGYEQYF
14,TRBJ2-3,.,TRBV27,CASGLLDSPDTQYF
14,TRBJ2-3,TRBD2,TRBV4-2,CASSQEGGTDTQYF
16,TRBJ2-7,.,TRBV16,CASSQSAAGRSYEQYF
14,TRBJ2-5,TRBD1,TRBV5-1,CASSPRTGEETQYF
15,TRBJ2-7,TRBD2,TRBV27,CASSLLAGGPYEQYF
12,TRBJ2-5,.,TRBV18,CASSPSGETQYF
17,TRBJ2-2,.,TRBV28,CASSSLTGTPNTGELFF
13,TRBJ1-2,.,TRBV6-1,CASSPKGVDGYTF
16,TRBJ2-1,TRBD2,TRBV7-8,CASSLPGLAGVIEQFF
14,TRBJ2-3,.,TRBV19,CASRQERSTDTQYF
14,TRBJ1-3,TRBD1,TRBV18,CASSAGTAGNTIYF
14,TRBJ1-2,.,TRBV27,CASRGGPLKKGYTF
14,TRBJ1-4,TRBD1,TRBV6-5,CASSYDRGNEKLFF
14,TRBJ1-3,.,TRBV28,CASKTGGSGNTIYF
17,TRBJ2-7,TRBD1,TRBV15,CATSRDLPGQGPYEQYF
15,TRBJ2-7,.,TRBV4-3,CASSQDKQGFREQYF
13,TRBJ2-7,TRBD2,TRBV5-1,CASSFAGGGEQYF
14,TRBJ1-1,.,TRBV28,CASSLADMNTEAFF
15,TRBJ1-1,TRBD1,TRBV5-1,CASSTPGQGSIEAFF
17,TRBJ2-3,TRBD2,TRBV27,CASSLRQREGRTDTQYF
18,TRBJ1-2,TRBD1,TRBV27,CASSSADIGTGINYGYTF
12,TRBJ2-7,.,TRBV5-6,CASSLAVYEQYF
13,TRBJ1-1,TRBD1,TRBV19,CASSIRGDSEAFF
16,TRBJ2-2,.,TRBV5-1,CASSLGPLPNTGELFF
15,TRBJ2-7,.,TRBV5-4,CASSLGQRADYEQYF
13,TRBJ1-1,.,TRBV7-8,CASSLGFRTEAFF
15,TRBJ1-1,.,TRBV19,CASSNQGPLGTEAFF
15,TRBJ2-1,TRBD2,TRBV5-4,CASSLVGGGPNEQFF
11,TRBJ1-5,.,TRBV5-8,CASGSNQPQHF
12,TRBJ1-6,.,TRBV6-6,CASSPNSIPLHF
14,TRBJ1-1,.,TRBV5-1,CASSSDSAWTEAFF
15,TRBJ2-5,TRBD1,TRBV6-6,CASSYPGQGGETQYF
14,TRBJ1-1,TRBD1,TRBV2,CASSWDRVSTEAFF
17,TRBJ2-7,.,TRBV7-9,CSSSLTPRTSQAYEQYF
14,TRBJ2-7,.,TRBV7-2,CASSLDGSSYEQYF
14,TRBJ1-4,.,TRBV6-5,CASSKGDFNEKLFF
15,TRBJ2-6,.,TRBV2,CASSDTGGGANVLTF
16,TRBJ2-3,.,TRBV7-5,CSRSLQGTGGTDTQYF
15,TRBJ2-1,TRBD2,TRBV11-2,CASSLSGTTYNEQFF
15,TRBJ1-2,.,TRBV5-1,CASSQGSGHGYGYTF
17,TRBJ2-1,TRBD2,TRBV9,CASSANQRGEAYNEQFF
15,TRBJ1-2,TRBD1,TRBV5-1,CASSSPDRGNYGYTF
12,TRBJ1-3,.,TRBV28,CASSKLGNTIYF
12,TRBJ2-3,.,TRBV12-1,CASSLLAYTQYF
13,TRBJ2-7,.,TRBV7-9,CASSLPGSYEQYF